The sequence of this TCR beta chain was determined in a study of cytomegalovirus exposure and HLA in healthy donors. V was clipped by 1 base and J by 0 bases, with 13 bases between them. The CDR3 length is 17 residues. Germline-derived CDR1 and CDR2 are SNHLY and FYNNEI. The PCR contained 60 Vbeta and 13 Jbeta primers. Generated by immunoSEQ multiplex PCR, the TCRdb table keeps only in-frame clones and is missing some. The data contain some 120,000 clones, around 80% of them singletons. Source material: PBMCs. The sequence came from a woman between 55 and 75 years old in good health and CMV-seropositive. The J gene is TRBJ1-5, the V gene TRBV2; maybe TRBD1 (6 bases). CDR3 in DNA: TGTGCCAGCAGTGAAGAATGGACAGCTTATAGCAATCAGCCCCAGCATTTT. It is translated as CASSEEWTAYSNQPQHF.